This record looks at one T cell receptor beta chain sequence and its context. It has no known antigen specificity. Per-nucleotide qualities are absent, and no much larger clonotype sits a single base away. The CDR3 runs 15 amino acids, cysteine and phenylalanine included. The DNA shown is the 45-base CDR3, in frame from base 1. CDR1 LNHNV and CDR2 YYDKDF are derived from the germline V gene (reference sequence). At the junction V is shortened by 0 bases and J by 2 bases, with 10 bases in between. Another Seattle source contributed samples from volunteer blood donors who had recovered from COVID-19. Collaborating institutions collected whole blood in K2EDTA tubes following their own protocols. Collaborator samples were shipped for TCRbeta analysis as frozen whole blood, isolated PBMCs, or DNA extracted from either sample type. The data were obtained in a study of blood T cell repertoires in COVID-19 (TCRdb year 2020). Looking at the study overall: Collaborator samples came from the United States, Italy and Spain and covered acute and convalescent phases of COVID-19. The sample metadata nearly always contained a de-identified subject ID, COVID-19 status, age in years and sex. Where available, HLA class I and class II types were taken from metadata supplied by the sample provider and were not determined by assay-based typing. Samples came from the ongoing ImmuneRACE study (first 160 participants) plus 1,254 subjects from 6 global collaborators. Deeply sampled blood TCRbeta repertoires from subjects exposed to, actively infected with, or recovered from COVID-19 were included in the dataset. The repertoires were made available in a free public database intended to serve as a resource for research on the immune response to SARS-CoV-2. The material from the prospective study consisted of cDNA or gDNA derived from T cells, B-cell-depleted T cells, or PBMCs. General study outcomes and caveats: Clinical and demographic metadata were provided uncurated, with the amount varying by source and participant.

The immunoSEQ Assay, a bias-controlled multiplex PCR, was used to amplify TCRbeta CDR3 regions from genomic DNA. The original methods were these. Nucleated cell counts per sample were estimated from amplification of reference gene primers within the assay. To quantify the absolute abundance of each unique TCRbeta CDR3 rearrangement, sequence reads were collapsed and filtered. For each sample, productive Simpson clonality was calculated as the square root of Simpson's diversity index across productive rearrangements. The clones in this table, taken by TCRdb from immuneACCESS, are in-frame only. Not every clone is retained; where verified, under half of the shortfall comes from an unresolved V gene, and the cause of the rest is unknown. The DNA gave D and trimming, while V, J and clone size come from that table. This sample gives over 250,000 clones in total; about 80% of them show up just once. The biggest ten clones account for roughly a tenth of the sample.

The sequence derives from a woman between 45 and 65 years old who had recovered from COVID-19. The chain couples TRBV15 to TRBJ1-2, with no confident D gene call. The sequenced sample consisted of peripheral blood. Here the CDR3 is given as CATSRDITENYGYTF. The DNA reads as follows: TGTGCCACCAGCAGAGATATAACTGAGAACTATGGCTACACCTTC.